The present T cell receptor (beta chain) was sequenced within a study of blood T cells in healthy people across ages. General study results and limits: Leaving the PBMCs unsorted stopped any conclusive comparison of naive versus antigen-experienced cells.

With regard to this clonotype: Antigen unknown.

V lost 2 bases and J lost 4, with 8 bases in between. CDR3 size: 12 residues. Germline V lookup: CDR1 SQVTM, CDR2 ANQGSEA. A second PCR of 7 to 11 cycles used a sample-barcoded 5' primer and a J-beta primer mix. Every individual sample yielded 2.5 million or more paired-end reads (each containing CDR3). A single record per CDR3 protein comes from TCRdb applying MiXCR to the 5' RACE reads. The table shows about 780,000 distinct CDR3 sequences, with less than 80% occurring only once. This TCR was recovered from a man aged 25 to 45 in good health. V usage is TRBV29-1 and J usage is TRBJ1-2; unclear D gene. The source material was blood. The CDR3 region is CSVEPGGYGYTF. CDR3 nucleotides: TGCAGCGTTGAACCGGGTGGCTATGGCTACACCTTC.